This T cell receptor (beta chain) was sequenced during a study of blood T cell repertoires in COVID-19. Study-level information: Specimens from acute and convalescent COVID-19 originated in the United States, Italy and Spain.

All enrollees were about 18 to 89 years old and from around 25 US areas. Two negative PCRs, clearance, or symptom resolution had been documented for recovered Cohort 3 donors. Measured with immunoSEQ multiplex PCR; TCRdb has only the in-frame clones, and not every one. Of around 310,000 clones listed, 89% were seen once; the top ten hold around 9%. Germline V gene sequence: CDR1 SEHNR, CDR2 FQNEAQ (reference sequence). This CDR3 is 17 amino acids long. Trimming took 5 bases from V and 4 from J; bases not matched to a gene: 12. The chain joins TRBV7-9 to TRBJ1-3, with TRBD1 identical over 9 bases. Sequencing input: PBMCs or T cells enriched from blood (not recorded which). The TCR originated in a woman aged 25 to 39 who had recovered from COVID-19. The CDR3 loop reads CASSQTPQGAGGNTIYF. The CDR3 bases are TGTGCCAGCAGCCAAACCCCACAGGGGGCCGGGGGAAACACCATATATTTT.